This T cell receptor (beta chain) originates from a study of blood T cell repertoires in COVID-19. Study information: There were acute and convalescent COVID-19 samples, and they came from the United States, Italy and Spain. Sample material is recorded as cDNA or gDNA derived from T cells, B-cell-depleted T cells, or PBMCs.

The V gene end was trimmed by 7 bases and the J gene end by 2 bases; junction bases not matched to a gene: 10. The CDR3 is made up of 15 amino acids. Per the germline V gene, CDR1 is MNHEY and CDR2 is SVGAGI. Sequencing used immunoSEQ multiplex PCR; TCRdb keeps in-frame clones, though not all of them. The sample lists 90,000 to 120,000 clones, 75% to 90% occurring once. This receptor was taken from a middle-aged man with acute or convalescent COVID-19. Sequencing was performed on peripheral blood. The rearrangement joins TRBV6-5 to TRBJ2-5; 7 positions agree with TRBD1. DNA for the CDR3: TGTGCCAGCACCTCCAATAGGGGACAGCAAGAGACCCAGTACTTC. Protein: CASTSNRGQQETQYF.